Listed below are T cell receptor beta chains from one sample, sequenced in a study of T cells in Graves' hyperthyroidism and ophthalmopathy. TCRdb recomputed calls from the multiplex PCR reads with MiXCR, one row per CDR3 protein. The sample has around 290,000 distinct CDR3 sequences; roughly 14% are singletons. The sequencing sample was made of blood. These receptors all stem from a woman aged 25 to 45 with Graves' hyperthyroidism that later progressed to Graves' ophthalmopathy. The CDR3 runs from the conserved cysteine through the conserved F or W. A D gene is named only where the DNA matches it firmly. Rows may omit the clone size; those that give it use once, few, many or a size class.

>many|TRBV7-8|TRBJ1-2|-
TGTGCCAGCAGCCTTGGGACCGCTCTTGGCTACACCTTC
CASSLGTALGYTF
>-|TRBV20-1|TRBJ1-5|TRBD1
TGCAGTGCTAGTGAGGGACAGGGGGCAATCCGGCCCCAGCATTTT
CSASEGQGAIRPQHF
>many|TRBV5-1|TRBJ1-1|-
TGCGCCAGCAGCTTGGAGGCACAATACACTGAAGCTTTCTTT
CASSLEAQYTEAFF
>many|TRBV18|TRBJ1-3|TRBD1
TGTGCCAGCTCACCACCTTCCGGACAGGGAGGAAACACCATATATTTT
CASSPPSGQGGNTIYF
>-|TRBV19|TRBJ2-1|TRBD2
TGTGCCAGTAATGCAGCGGGAGGGCGTTACAATGAGCAGTTCTTC
CASNAAGGRYNEQFF
>-|TRBV30|TRBJ1-1|-
TGTGCCTGGAGTTCCCCCAAAGGGGCGTACACTGAAGCTTTCTTT
CAWSSPKGAYTEAFF
>-|TRBV6-2/TRBV6-3|TRBJ2-1|-
TGTGCCAGCAGTTACTTCTTGGGGGAGCAGTTCTTC
CASSYFLGEQFF
>many|TRBV29-1|TRBJ1-1|-
TGCAGCGTTGAAGATGAAACTCGCCGGGGTGAAGCTTTCTTT
CSVEDETRRGEAFF
>many|TRBV12-3/TRBV12-4|TRBJ1-4|-
TGTGCCAGCAGTTCCAGTGTCGGTGAAAAACTGTTTTTT
CASSSSVGEKLFF
>many|TRBV6-1|TRBJ2-7|TRBD2
TGTGCCAGCAATGCCGGACTAGCGGTCTCCTACGAGCAGTACTTC
CASNAGLAVSYEQYF
>many|TRBV12-3/TRBV12-4|TRBJ2-4|-
TGTGCCAGCAGTGCACAGAAAAACATTCAGTACTTC
CASSAQKNIQYF
>many|TRBV10-3|TRBJ1-5|-
TGTGCCATCAGTTCGGGCAGGGACGGCAATCAGCCCCAGCATTTT
CAISSGRDGNQPQHF